This T cell receptor (beta chain) was found in a study of shared clonotypes between healthy human individuals. About the research overall: The plates for each donor numbered three CD4 naive, three CD4 memory, two CD8 naive and one CD8 memory.

Study-level results: Donors were few, which limited the genetic and exposure-history diversity represented.

Each subset's genomic DNA was shared equally among a number of immunoSEQ plates. Clones were sequenced by immunoSEQ multiplex PCR, and TCRdb holds only the in-frame ones, with some missing. The repertoire consists of around 1 million clones, with about 80% occurring once and the leading ten covering approximately 1.5%. As concerns this clone: Its antigen is undetermined.

The sequenced sample was memory CD4+ T cells sorted from blood. Noted subset: CD45RA-negative fraction. The sequence came from a man between 18 and 29 years old in good health.

The CDR3 region is CSVQSQDGNSPLHF. CDR3 nucleotide sequence: TGCAGCGTCCAGTCTCAGGACGGGAATTCACCCCTCCACTTT. The genes are TRBV29-1 and TRBJ1-6; the D is unclear. This CDR3 is 14 amino acids long. Deletions cut 6 bases from V and 7 bases from J, with 16 bases between. Germline V lookup: CDR1 SQVTM, CDR2 ANQGSEA.